Below, 30 T cell receptor beta chains from the same sample are listed, as sequenced in a study of blood T cell repertoires in COVID-19. Method: immunoSEQ multiplex PCR; TCRdb's copy keeps in-frame clones and lacks some. The table records 100,000 to 150,000 clones, around 80% of them present only once. Sequencing input: PBMCs or T cells enriched from blood (not recorded which). These receptors were taken from a middle-aged man with acute COVID-19.

V is TRBV5-1 and J is TRBJ2-7, with a possible D match to TRBD1 (5 bases). This CDR3 is built from 14 residues. V gave up 0 bases and J gave up 2 bases, with 9 bases separating them. Germline V gene sequence: CDR1 SGHRS, CDR2 YFSETQ. In nucleotides, the CDR3 is TGCGCCAGCAGCTTGGTGGCAGGGCCCTACGAGCAGTACTTC. Translated: CASSLVAGPYEQYF.

This chain joins TRBV3-1 (or the pseudogene TRBV3-2) and TRBJ2-6; no clear D. V was shortened by 1 base and J by 0 bases, with 4 bases between the two germline ends. The CDR3 runs 15 residues. Germline CDR1 and CDR2: LGHDT and YNNKEL (reference sequence). CDR3: CASSQGRSGANVLTF. The CDR3 DNA reads as TGTGCCAGCAGCCAAGGTCGCTCTGGGGCCAACGTCCTGACTTTC.

The chain links TRBV28 to TRBJ2-7, with D possibly being TRBD1 (6 bases). V was pared by 3 bases and J by 0 bases, with 12 bases between. This CDR3 is 15 amino acids long. Germline CDR1 MDHEN, CDR2 SYDVKM. The CDR3 here is CASSLGAVLSYEQYF. The CDR3 DNA is TGTGCCAGCAGTTTGGGGGCGGTCCTCTCCTACGAGCAGTACTTC.

This chain connects TRBV19 to TRBJ1-1, with D possibly TRBD1 on 5 matching bases. This CDR3 has 13 residues. In germline, CDR1 is LNHDA, CDR2 SQIVND (reference sequence). Trimming cost V 5 bases and J 4 bases, with 11 bases left between them. CDR3 sequence: CASSGGVRTEAFF. Here the CDR3 DNA reads TGTGCCAGTAGTGGGGGGGTTCGCACTGAAGCTTTCTTT.

The chain has TRBV7-8 and TRBJ1-1, with 7 bases fitting TRBD1. The CDR3 extends over 18 amino acids. CDR1 and CDR2 from the germline V gene are SGHVS and FQNEAQ. The V gene end was trimmed by 0 bases and the J gene end by 2 bases; junction bases not matched to a gene: 12. CDR3 in DNA: TGTGCCAGCAGCTTAGCGATGGAAGGGGGCGCCGATAACACTGAAGCTTTCTTT. This encodes CASSLAMEGGADNTEAFF.

The rearrangement joins TRBV5-1 to TRBJ2-5; the D gene is possibly TRBD2 (5 bases). The CDR3 spans 14 residues. The V end lost 0 bases, the J end lost 4 bases, and 10 bases lay between the germline ends. Germline CDR1 and CDR2: SGHRS and YFSETQ. The CDR3 DNA follows: TGCGCCAGCAGCTTGGAGCGGCAGAGAGAGACCCAGTACTTC. Translation: CASSLERQRETQYF.

The chain employs TRBV6-1 and TRBJ1-1; D might be TRBD1 (6 bases). Trimming removed 2 bases at V and 1 base at J, with 8 bases between. The germline CDR1 and CDR2 sequences are MNHNS and SASEGT. CDR3 length: 14 amino acids. DNA of the CDR3: TGTGCCAGCAGTGAAACAGGGTCGAACACTGAAGCTTTCTTT. Translating gives CASSETGSNTEAFF.

This clone was detected only once. The chain uses TRBV5-1 and TRBJ2-5; 13 positions match TRBD2. CDR1 and CDR2 from the germline V gene are SGHRS and YFSETQ. The trim removed 7 bases at V and 1 base at J, leaving 7 bases unmatched. The CDR3 extends over 16 amino acids. This chain's CDR3 is CASAQGLAGLQETQYF. CDR3 coding DNA: TGCGCCAGCGCCCAGGGACTAGCGGGGCTCCAAGAGACCCAGTACTTC.

The chain couples TRBV6-5 to TRBJ1-2; unclear D gene. CDR1 is MNHEY, CDR2 SVGAGI, per germline. The germline V and J ends were trimmed by 4 bases and 7 bases, with 10 bases remaining between them. This CDR3 region has 12 residues. The CDR3 loop reads CASSFSPVGYTF. The CDR3 nucleotides read TGTGCCAGCAGTTTTTCCCCGGTTGGCTACACCTTC.

The J gene is TRBJ2-7, the V gene TRBV19; TRBD1 agrees at 8 bases. Germline CDR1 and CDR2: LNHDA and SQIVND (reference sequence). With V trimmed by 5 bases and J by 3 bases, 3 bases remained unmatched. This CDR3 contains 13 residues. The CDR3 coding sequence is TGTGCCAGTAGTGAGACAGGGGACTACGAGCAGTACTTC. Its protein product is CASSETGDYEQYF.

The chain joins TRBV30 to TRBJ1-4; 7 bases are a match to TRBD1. This CDR3 has 15 amino acids. The germline CDR1 and CDR2 sequences are GTSNPN and SVGIG (reference sequence). V shed 5 bases and J 3 bases; nucleotides not matched to a gene: 9. The DNA of the CDR3 is TGTGCCTGGTCCCGTAGGGGGCATCCTAATGAAAAACTGTTTTTT. It codes for CAWSRRGHPNEKLFF.

The V call is TRBV7-2, the J call TRBJ1-4; D is perhaps TRBD1 (6 bases). This CDR3 has 15 residues. CDR1 and CDR2 (germline): SGHTA, FQGNSA. The germline V and J ends were trimmed by 5 bases and 1 base, with 11 bases remaining between them. In DNA form, the CDR3 reads TGTGCCAGCAGCCGGATACAGGGAACTAATGAAAAACTGTTTTTT. This gives the protein CASSRIQGTNEKLFF.

The chain combines TRBV7-9 with TRBJ2-5; possible D gene TRBD1, 5 bases. V was cut by 5 bases and J by 4 bases, with 14 bases left in between. The V gene's germline CDR1 is SEHNR and CDR2 FQNEAQ (reference sequence). The CDR3 is 14 amino acids. The chain's CDR3 is CASSQQLGRETQYF. In DNA form, the CDR3 reads TGTGCCAGCAGCCAGCAATTGGGGCGAGAGACCCAGTACTTC.

Only one count was recorded for this clone. J is TRBJ1-1 and V is TRBV5-6; TRBD1 aligns across 9 bases. CDR1 and CDR2 from the germline V gene are SGHDT and YYEEEE. J was trimmed by 2 bases and V by 2 bases; bases with no gene match: 7. The CDR3 length is 16 residues. The CDR3 DNA sequence: TGTGCCAGCAGCTTAACACCGGGACAGGGAAACACTGAAGCTTTCTTT. This gives the protein CASSLTPGQGNTEAFF.

This chain connects TRBV18 to TRBJ2-1; 12 bases map to TRBD2. The CDR3 consists of 20 residues. From germline, CDR1 is KGHSH and CDR2 LQKENI. V trimming: 5 bases; J trimming: 0 bases; junction bases outside the gene matches: 14. CDR3 coding DNA: TGTGCCAGCTCAAGGACCGGGACTAGCGGGCCTCAGAGCTCCTACAATGAGCAGTTCTTC. This translates into CASSRTGTSGPQSSYNEQFF.

The sample holds one count of this clone. CDR3 sequence reads: CASSPSAAGGREQFF. CDR3 sequence (DNA): TGTGCCAGCAGCCCCTCGGCGGCGGGAGGAAGGGAGCAGTTCTTC. The rearrangement joins TRBV7-9 to TRBJ2-1, with 8 bases lining up with TRBD2. With 5 bases clipped from V and 10 bases from J, the junction kept 13 bases outside the gene matches. The CDR3 contains 15 residues. Germline CDR1 SEHNR, CDR2 FQNEAQ (reference sequence).

The genes are TRBV3-1 (or the pseudogene TRBV3-2) and TRBJ2-7, with TRBD1 as a possible D gene (5 bases). Germline V gene lookup returns CDR1 LGHDT and CDR2 YNNKEL (reference sequence). Trimming shortened V by 6 bases and J by 2 bases, and 11 bases separated the two germline ends. CDR3 length: 13 residues. The CDR3 bases are TGTGCCAGCAGTAAAGCAGGGCCCTACGAGCAGTACTTC. Its protein product is CASSKAGPYEQYF.

CDR3 nucleotides: TGTGCGAGTGGAGCGTCGGGGGCCAACGTCCTGACTTTC. It encodes CASGASGANVLTF. This rearrangement joins TRBV7-9 to TRBJ2-6; D is unclear. Germline V gene sequence: CDR1 SEHNR, CDR2 FQNEAQ (reference sequence). There are 13 residues in the CDR3.

The chain links TRBV4-1 to TRBJ1-2; maybe TRBD1 (5 bases). With 0 bases removed from V and 2 bases from J, the gap between germline ends came to 13 bases. The CDR3 contains 16 residues. CDR1 MGHRA and CDR2 YSYEKL come from the germline V gene. CDR3 sequence (DNA): TGCGCCAGCAGCCAAGATAAACCGCAGGGCAACTATGGCTACACCTTC. This sequence encodes CASSQDKPQGNYGYTF.

This clone showed up just once. V is TRBV9 and J is TRBJ2-3, with D unclear. Trimming took 3 bases from V and 2 from J, leaving 13 bases between them. The CDR3 has 15 amino acids. Per germline, CDR1 SGDLS and CDR2 YYNGEE. CDR3 residues: CASSGSAVSTDTQYF. The CDR3 nucleotides read TGTGCCAGCAGCGGGTCGGCGGTATCCACAGATACGCAGTATTTT.

This chain uses TRBV9 with TRBJ2-7, with 9 bases aligning to TRBD1. The CDR3 has 15 residues. Germline-derived CDR1 and CDR2 are SGDLS and YYNGEE. The V segment lost 4 bases and the J segment 0 bases; nucleotides outside the gene matches: 5. The CDR3 DNA is TGTGCCAGCAGCCCACAGGGGGCGAGCTCCTACGAGCAGTACTTC. Its protein product is CASSPQGASSYEQYF.

This chain links TRBV11-1 with TRBJ2-7; no firm D call. V was cut by 1 base and J by 3 bases, with 7 bases left in between. CDR1 is SGHAT, CDR2 FQDESV, per germline (reference sequence). The CDR3 extends over 13 amino acids. The CDR3 bases are TGTGCCAGCAGCTTAGGAACGGGCTACGAGCAGTACTTC. The encoded protein is CASSLGTGYEQYF. The full variable domain, its missing parts supplied by reference TRBV11-1 and TRBJ2-7, is EAEVAQSPRYKITEKSQAVAFWCDPISGHATLYWYRQILGQGPELLVQFQDESVVDDSQLPKDRFSAERLKGVDSTLKIQPAELGDSAMYLCASSLGTGYEQYFGPGTRLTVT.

The genes are TRBV18 and TRBJ2-1; 8 bases are shared with TRBD2. Germline loops: CDR1 KGHSH, CDR2 LQKENI. The J segment lost 6 bases and the V segment lost 3 bases, leaving 4 bases of the junction unmatched. The CDR3 runs to 14 residues. The CDR3 spells CASSPREGRNEQFF. The CDR3 bases are TGTGCCAGCTCACCCCGGGAGGGCCGCAATGAGCAGTTCTTC.

The table lists this clone with a few counts. The genes are TRBV3-1 (or the pseudogene TRBV3-2) and TRBJ1-2; unclear D gene. The CDR3 contains 13 residues. The V and J ends lost 4 bases and 3 bases respectively, with 9 bases between them. Germline V lookup: CDR1 LGHDT, CDR2 YNNKEL (reference sequence). The CDR3 bases are TGTGCCAGCAGCCCCCGAGGAGACTATGGCTACACCTTC. Protein product: CASSPRGDYGYTF.

This clone came up once. The chain joins TRBV7-3 to TRBJ2-5; D is unresolved. The CDR3 is 14 residues long. V was cut by 1 base and J by 5 bases, with 11 bases left in between. Germline CDR1 reads SGHTA; CDR2 reads FQGTGA. The CDR3 bases are TGTGCCAGCAGCTTAAAGGCTAGTCCGGAGACCCAGTACTTC. Amino acids: CASSLKASPETQYF.

This clone was seen only a few times. This chain connects TRBV7-2 to TRBJ1-2; D possibly corresponds to TRBD1 (6 bases). This CDR3 has 13 residues. In germline, CDR1 is SGHTA, CDR2 FQGNSA. Between the trimmed V and J ends, which lost 7 bases and 2 bases, there was a span of 11 bases. This CDR3 reads CASTPQGNYGYTF. The DNA of the CDR3 is TGTGCCAGCACCCCACAGGGAAACTATGGCTACACCTTC.

The genes are TRBV9 and TRBJ2-5, with unresolved D. Germline V lookup: CDR1 SGDLS, CDR2 YYNGEE. There are 14 residues in the CDR3. Trimming shortened V by 3 bases and J by 3 bases, and 12 bases separated the two germline ends. The CDR3 DNA reads TGTGCCAGCAGCGAGAGACTGTCTGAAGAGACCCAGTACTTC. Translation gives CASSERLSEETQYF.

The V and J genes are TRBV30 and TRBJ1-6; D is unclear. Germline V gives CDR1 GTSNPN, CDR2 SVGIG (reference sequence). The CDR3 contains 13 residues. Trimming stripped 5 bases from V and 4 bases from J, with 9 bases between. The CDR3 region is CAWGQQYNSPLHF. The DNA of the CDR3 is TGTGCCTGGGGTCAACAGTATAATTCACCCCTCCACTTT.

The rearrangement uses TRBV28 and TRBJ2-7; 7 bases fit TRBD2. Trimming cost V 5 bases and J 6 bases; bases outside gene matches: 7. The CDR3 is made up of 13 amino acids. Germline V CDR1 and CDR2: MDHEN, SYDVKM. CDR3: CASSLGGPFEQYF. Here the CDR3 DNA reads TGTGCCAGCAGTCTGGGAGGGCCCTTCGAGCAGTACTTC.

The table lists this clone with a count of one. The J gene is TRBJ1-2, the V gene TRBV6-6, with D unresolved. The CDR3 is made up of 12 amino acids. Germline lookup yields CDR1 MNHNY and CDR2 SVGAGI (reference sequence). Trimming shortened V by 4 bases and J by 2 bases, and 5 bases separated the two germline ends. The CDR3 loop reads CASSSGNYGYTF. CDR3 nucleotides: TGTGCCAGCAGTTCCGGGAACTATGGCTACACCTTC.